Shown below are 25 T cell receptor beta chains from a single sample sequenced in a study of T cell responses to AZD1222 COVID-19 vaccine (dated by TCRdb to about 2021). Library creation used the immunoSEQ multiplex PCR assay. This immuneACCESS table, as held by TCRdb, lists in-frame sequences with V and J called but not all clones. Of the missing ones, under half trace to an unresolved V gene in checked studies; the others have no known cause. Across this sample there are around 140,000 clones, with 75% to 95% seen only once. The ten largest clones add up to 1.5% to 2% of the sample. The time point label corresponds to: about 28 days (+/-7) after the second vaccine dose. This material consisted of peripheral blood, taken 28 days after the second AZD1222 dose. These receptors were obtained from an adult who received the AZD1222 COVID-19 vaccine.

This chain links TRBV7-2 with TRBJ1-1; D might be TRBD1 (6 bases). This CDR3 has 14 residues. The V end was cut by 6 bases, the J end by 2 bases, with 13 bases between. The germline gives CDR1 SGHTA, CDR2 FQGNSA. CDR3 sequence (DNA): TGTGCCAGCAGATCAGGACAGTACAACACTGAAGCTTTCTTT. This encodes CASRSGQYNTEAFF.

The rearrangement joins TRBV4-1 to TRBJ1-3; D ambiguous. The germline CDR1 and CDR2 sequences are MGHRA and YSYEKL. The V gene lost 5 bases and the J gene lost 3 bases, with 8 bases spanning the gap. CDR3 length: 13 residues. As DNA, the CDR3 is TGCGCCAGCAGCGAGAAAGATGGAAACACCATATATTTT. Amino acid sequence: CASSEKDGNTIYF.

This chain connects TRBV10-3 to TRBJ1-2; the match to TRBD1 covers 9 bases. Germline trimming cut 5 bases from V and 5 bases from J; bases unmatched to any gene: 6. This CDR3 has 14 residues. Looked up from germline, CDR1 is ENHRY and CDR2 is SYGVKD. The CDR3 DNA is TGTGCCATCAGTTCCGGGACAGGGAATTATGGCTACACCTTC. This sequence encodes CAISSGTGNYGYTF.

This rearrangement joins TRBV11-2 to TRBJ1-1; the D gene is possibly TRBD1 (5 bases). V was shortened by 1 base and J by 4 bases, with 10 bases between the two germline ends. This CDR3 is built from 14 residues. In germline, CDR1 is SGHAT, CDR2 FQNNGV. The CDR3 nucleotides are TGTGCCAGCAGCTTAGCGGGGGAGGGCACTGAAGCTTTCTTT. This translates into CASSLAGEGTEAFF.

The V and J genes are TRBV11-1 and TRBJ2-3, with TRBD1 matching over 11 bases. The germline V gene has CDR1 SGHAT and CDR2 FQDESV (reference sequence). The CDR3 runs to 16 residues. The J segment lost 5 bases and the V segment lost 5 bases, leaving 9 bases of the junction unmatched. As DNA, the CDR3 is TGTGCCAGCAGCCCCGGACAGGGGGCGGAGGGAGATACGCAGTATTTT. Translating gives CASSPGQGAEGDTQYF.

The V gene is TRBV11-2, the J gene TRBJ2-7; weak D call: TRBD1 (5 bases). Per the germline V gene, CDR1 is SGHAT and CDR2 is FQNNGV. The CDR3 sequence is 14 residues long. The V end lost 0 bases, the J end lost 4 bases, and 10 bases lay between the germline ends. CDR3 bases: TGTGCCAGCAGCTTAGATGGGGCTCGTTACGAGCAGTACGTC. Protein: CASSLDGARYEQYV.

This clone was seen only a few times. The chain is built from TRBV7-8 and TRBJ2-2, with no clear D. Germline lookup yields CDR1 SGHVS and CDR2 FQNEAQ. Deletions cut 3 bases from V and 4 bases from J, with 6 bases between. The CDR3 is 13 amino acids. The chain's CDR3 is CASSLDLTGELFF. CDR3 nucleotides: TGTGCCAGCAGCTTGGACCTCACCGGGGAGCTGTTTTTT.

The chain links TRBV9 to TRBJ1-1, with 8 nucleotides matching TRBD1. Germline V gives CDR1 SGDLS, CDR2 YYNGEE. This CDR3 is built from 15 residues. V lost 3 bases and J lost 5; bases outside the gene matches: 9. The CDR3 sequence is CASSAGWTGLTEAFF. CDR3 nucleotide sequence: TGTGCCAGCAGCGCCGGTTGGACAGGGTTAACTGAAGCTTTCTTT.

The genes are TRBV12-3 or TRBV12-4 and TRBJ2-7; tentative D call: TRBD2 (6 bases). Trimming removed 6 bases from V and 4 bases from J, with 10 bases in between. This CDR3 is built from 12 residues. CDR3 nucleotide sequence: TGTGCCAGCAGCCGGGAGAGGTACGAGCAGTACTTC. It yields the protein CASSRERYEQYF.

This chain joins TRBV5-1 and TRBJ1-1; D call uncertain. CDR1 is SGHRS, CDR2 YFSETQ, per germline. The CDR3 contains 14 residues. V lost 4 bases and J 0 bases, leaving 10 bases between the germline ends. CDR3 loop: CASSEHDMNTEAFF. The CDR3 DNA is TGCGCCAGCAGCGAACACGATATGAACACTGAAGCTTTCTTT.

This clone showed up just a few times. This rearrangement joins TRBV6-5 to TRBJ2-7, with D maybe TRBD2 (7 bases). V lost 7 bases and J lost 2, with 12 bases in between. Per the germline V gene, CDR1 is MNHEY and CDR2 is SVGAGI. The CDR3 runs 13 residues. The CDR3 nucleotides are TGTGCCAGCAAGGAAGGGGGGGCCTACGAGCAGTACTTC. Translation: CASKEGGAYEQYF.

The chain is built from TRBV28 and TRBJ1-2; D gene uncertain. The ends were cut back, 1 base at V and 3 bases at J, with 9 bases in the middle. The germline CDR1 and CDR2 sequences are MDHEN and SYDVKM. CDR3 length: 14 residues. The CDR3 loop reads CASSLSTRDYGYTF. In nucleotides, the CDR3 is TGTGCCAGCAGTTTATCGACCCGGGACTATGGCTACACCTTC.

The CDR3 region is CASGLMEQGAGTF. DNA for the CDR3: TGTGCTAGTGGTTTGATGGAACAGGGGGCTGGCACCTTC. This rearrangement joins TRBV12-5 to TRBJ1-2, with 9 nucleotides matching TRBD1. J was trimmed by 13 bases and V by 2 bases; bases with no gene match: 8. There are 13 residues in the CDR3. Germline lookup yields CDR1 LGHNT and CDR2 FRNRAP. Based on the CDR3 plus reference TRBV12-5 and TRBJ1-2, the full variable domain is DARVTQTPRHKVTEMGQEVTMRCQPILGHNTVFWYRQTMMQGLELLAYFRNRAPLDDSGMPKDRFSAEMPDATLATLKIQPSEPRDSAVYFCASGLMEQGAGTFGSGTRLTVV.

This chain joins TRBV9 and TRBJ1-4; tentatively, D is TRBD1 (6 bases). The CDR3 is made up of 14 amino acids. Germline V gene lookup returns CDR1 SGDLS and CDR2 YYNGEE. V was shortened by 1 base and J by 2 bases, with 6 bases between the two germline ends. The CDR3 region is CASSVQGTNEKLFF. The CDR3 bases are TGTGCCAGCAGCGTACAGGGGACTAATGAAAAACTGTTTTTT.

The V gene is TRBV6-5, the J gene TRBJ1-1; 7 nucleotides line up with TRBD1. V gave up 6 bases and J gave up 1 base; unmatched junction bases: 5. Germline-derived CDR1 and CDR2 are MNHEY and SVGAGI. This CDR3 is built from 14 residues. CDR3 DNA: TGTGCCAGCAGCCGGACAGGTTCGAACACTGAAGCTTTCTTT. Translating gives CASSRTGSNTEAFF.

This sequence joins TRBV29-1 and TRBJ1-1, with D possibly TRBD1 on 6 matching bases. Trimming stripped 4 bases from V and 6 bases from J, with 9 bases between. There are 11 residues in the CDR3. The germline gives CDR1 SQVTM, CDR2 ANQGSEA. The CDR3 sequence is CSVGGQPEAFF. CDR3 nucleotide sequence: TGCAGCGTTGGGGGACAACCTGAAGCTTTCTTT.

This chain uses TRBV18 with TRBJ1-6, with 9 nucleotides matching TRBD1. Germline CDR1 reads KGHSH; CDR2 reads LQKENI. With V trimmed by 1 base and J by 6 bases, 1 base remained unmatched. The CDR3 has 15 amino acids. The CDR3 protein is CASSPQGQGNSPLHF. The CDR3 nucleotides are TGTGCCAGCTCACCACAGGGACAGGGTAATTCACCCCTCCACTTT.

The chain joins TRBV3-1 (or the pseudogene TRBV3-2) to TRBJ1-2; D may be TRBD1 (6 bases). The germline CDR1 and CDR2 sequences are LGHDT and YNNKEL (reference sequence). Deletions cut 4 bases from V and 4 bases from J, with 13 bases between. This CDR3 has 14 residues. This chain's CDR3 is CASSPQDSFYGYTF. Written as DNA, the CDR3 is TGTGCCAGCAGCCCCCAGGACAGTTTCTATGGCTACACCTTC.

The chain couples TRBV15 to TRBJ1-3, with 7 positions matching TRBD1. Germline loops: CDR1 LNHNV, CDR2 YYDKDF (reference sequence). V shed 3 bases, J shed 2 bases, and the junction held 4 bases outside the gene matches. The CDR3 is made up of 15 amino acids. Here the CDR3 DNA reads TGTGCCACCAGCAGCGACAGGGACCCTGGAAACACCATATATTTT. Protein: CATSSDRDPGNTIYF.

The sample holds a few counts of this clone. The V call is TRBV15, the J call TRBJ1-1; a possible D gene is TRBD1 (5 bases). Between the trimmed V and J ends, which lost 3 bases and 1 base, there was a span of 12 bases. There are 15 residues in the CDR3. The germline gives CDR1 LNHNV, CDR2 YYDKDF (reference sequence). The CDR3, as DNA: TGTGCCACCAGCAGGGGGGACTCAGCGAACACTGAAGCTTTCTTT. Its protein is CATSRGDSANTEAFF.

The chain links TRBV3-1 (or the pseudogene TRBV3-2) to TRBJ1-2, with TRBD1 as a possible D gene (5 bases). This CDR3 comprises 12 residues. The germline V and J ends were trimmed by 5 bases and 4 bases, with 8 bases remaining between them. Germline V gene sequence: CDR1 LGHDT, CDR2 YNNKEL (reference sequence). The CDR3 is CASSGTAYGYTF. CDR3 coding DNA: TGTGCCAGCAGCGGGACCGCCTATGGCTACACCTTC.

The rearrangement links TRBV24-1 to TRBJ2-2, with 7 bases matching TRBD1. With V trimmed by 3 bases and J by 3 bases, 6 bases remained unmatched. Germline lookup yields CDR1 KGHDR and CDR2 SFDVKD. This CDR3 has 16 residues. CDR3 protein: CATSDTRQGYTGELFF. CDR3 DNA sequence: TGTGCCACCAGTGATACTAGACAGGGCTACACCGGGGAGCTGTTTTTT.

The V and J genes are TRBV2 and TRBJ2-3; perhaps D is TRBD1 or TRBD2 (5 bases each). The germline V gene encodes CDR1 SNHLY and CDR2 FYNNEI. Trimming took 1 base from V and 10 from J, leaving 15 bases between them. This CDR3 spans 14 amino acids. CDR3 loop: CASSEVEERGSQYF. CDR3 sequence (DNA): TGTGCCAGCAGTGAAGTCGAGGAGAGGGGTTCGCAGTATTTT.

The CDR3 spells CASSVTGFEAFF. CDR3 nucleotide sequence: TGTGCCAGCAGCGTTACAGGGTTTGAAGCTTTCTTT. V is TRBV2 and J is TRBJ1-1; perhaps TRBD1 as D (6 bases). Germline V gives CDR1 SNHLY, CDR2 FYNNEI. CDR3 length: 12 amino acids. The germline V and J ends were trimmed by 6 bases and 7 bases, with 12 bases remaining between them. Supplemented by reference TRBV2 and TRBJ1-1, the full variable domain reads EPEVTQTPSHQVTQMGQEVILRCVPISNHLYFYWYRQILGQKVEFLVSFYNNEISEKSEIFDDQFSVERPDGSNFTLKIRSTKLEDSAMYFCASSVTGFEAFFGQGTRLTVV.

The chain joins TRBV2 to TRBJ1-5; 11 bases agree with TRBD1. Unmatched junction bases numbered 5, after V lost 6 bases and J lost 7 bases. Per germline, CDR1 SNHLY and CDR2 FYNNEI. This CDR3 contains 14 residues. This chain's CDR3 is CASSNGQGAQPQHF. The CDR3 DNA is TGTGCCAGCAGCAACGGACAGGGGGCCCAGCCCCAGCATTTT.